This T cell receptor beta chain was recorded in a study of T cell repertoires in cytomegalovirus infection. Across the study: Public signatures in TCR beta pointed to CMV infection and matching HLA type. Findings and limits, study-wide: The study found HLA-C-restricted CMV-specific TCR beta clonotypes dominating the ex vivo response. Of the TCR beta families, the public ones yielded a cumulative frequency that identified carriers of CMV plus the relevant HLA.

Each CDR3 protein gets one entry after TCRdb re-called the reads with MiXCR. The repertoire has about 360,000 distinct CDR3 sequences, 15% to 20% of them found once; the top ten carry 8.7%. On this clonotype itself: Its antigen is not known.

The sample comprised PBMCs. The source of this sequence is a human donor in good health (CMV status not recorded). Some clones in this sample may be carry-over from other donors' samples.

The CDR3 DNA reads TGTGCCAGCAGCTTAGGGCACGCTTATCAGCCCCAGCATTTT. This translates into CASSLGHAYQPQHF. The rearrangement joins TRBV7-8 to TRBJ1-5; unclear D gene. CDR1 is SGHVS and CDR2 is FQNEAQ in the germline V gene. This CDR3 is built from 14 residues. The germline V and J ends were trimmed by 1 base and 5 bases, with 9 bases remaining between them.